This T cell receptor (beta chain) came from a study of T cell repertoires in cytomegalovirus infection. The CDR3 sequence is 13 residues long. Germline CDR1 reads SGHDT; CDR2 reads YYEEEE. Trimming stripped 4 bases from V and 0 bases from J, with 8 bases between. TCRdb re-derived calls from the reads in MiXCR, one entry per CDR3 protein. This table holds 350,000 to 550,000 distinct CDR3 sequences, approximately 30% found once. The origin of this receptor is a human donor in good health (CMV status not recorded). Some clones in this sample may be carry-over from other donors' samples. Sequenced sample: PBMCs. The chain has TRBV5-6 and TRBJ2-7, with TRBD2 as a possible D gene (6 bases). The CDR3 protein is CASSGGISYEQYF. The CDR3 nucleotides read TGTGCCAGCAGCGGCGGGATCTCCTACGAGCAGTACTTC. Using reference TRBV5-6 and TRBJ2-7 for the parts outside the CDR3, the full variable domain is DAGVTQSPTHLIKTRGQQVTLRCSPKSGHDTVSWYQQALGQGPQFIFQYYEEEERQRGNFPDRFSGHQFPNYSSELNVNALLLGDSALYLCASSGGISYEQYFGPGTRLTVT.